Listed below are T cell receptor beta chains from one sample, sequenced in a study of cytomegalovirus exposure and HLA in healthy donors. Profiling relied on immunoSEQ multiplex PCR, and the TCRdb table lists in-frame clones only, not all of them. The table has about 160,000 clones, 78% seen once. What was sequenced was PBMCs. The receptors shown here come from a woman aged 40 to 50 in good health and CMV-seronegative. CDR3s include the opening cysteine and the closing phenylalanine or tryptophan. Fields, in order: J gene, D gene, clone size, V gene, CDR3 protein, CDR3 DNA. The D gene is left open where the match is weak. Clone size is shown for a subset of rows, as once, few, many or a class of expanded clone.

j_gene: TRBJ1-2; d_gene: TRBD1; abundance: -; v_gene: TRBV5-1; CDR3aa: CASSLDRGRVYGYTF; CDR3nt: TGCGCCAGCAGCTTGGACAGGGGGCGCGTTTATGGCTACACCTTC
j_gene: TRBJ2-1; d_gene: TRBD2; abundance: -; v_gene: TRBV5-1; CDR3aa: CASSLSSGGGNEQFF; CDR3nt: TGCGCCAGCAGCCTCTCTAGCGGGGGTGGGAATGAGCAGTTCTTC
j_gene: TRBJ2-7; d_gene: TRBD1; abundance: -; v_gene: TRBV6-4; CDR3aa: CASSALTGSEQYF; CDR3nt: TGTGCCAGCAGTGCCCTGACAGGGTCCGAGCAGTACTTC
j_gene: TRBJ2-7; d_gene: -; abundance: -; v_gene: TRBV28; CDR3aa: CASRSTRAYEQYF; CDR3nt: TGTGCCAGCAGGAGTACACGGGCCTACGAGCAGTACTTC
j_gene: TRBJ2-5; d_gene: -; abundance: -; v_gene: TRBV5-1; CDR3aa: CASSFGQGGQETQYF; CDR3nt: TGCGCCAGCAGCTTTGGTCAGGGTGGTCAGGAGACCCAGTACTTC
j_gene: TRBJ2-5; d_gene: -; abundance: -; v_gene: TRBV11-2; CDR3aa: CASSLDRGRVETQYF; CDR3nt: TGTGCCAGCAGCTTAGATCGAGGCAGGGTGGAGACCCAGTACTTC
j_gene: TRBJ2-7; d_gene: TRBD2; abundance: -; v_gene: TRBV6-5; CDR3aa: CASSPGLAGAYEQYF; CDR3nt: TGTGCCAGCAGTCCTGGACTAGCGGGGGCCTACGAGCAGTACTTC
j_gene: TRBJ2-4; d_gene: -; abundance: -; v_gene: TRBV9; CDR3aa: CASSVVGASIQYF; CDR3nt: TGTGCCAGCAGCGTAGTAGGGGCTAGCATTCAGTACTTC
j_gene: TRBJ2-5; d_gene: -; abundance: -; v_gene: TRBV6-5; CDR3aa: CASSYEVAQETQYF; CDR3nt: TGTGCCAGCAGTTACGAAGTAGCTCAAGAGACCCAGTACTTC
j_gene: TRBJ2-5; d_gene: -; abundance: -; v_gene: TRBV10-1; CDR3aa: CASSPPMLQETQYF; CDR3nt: TGCGCCAGCAGCCCCCCGATGCTACAAGAGACCCAGTACTTC
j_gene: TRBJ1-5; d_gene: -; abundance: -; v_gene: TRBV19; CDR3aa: CASSPILVVGNQPQHF; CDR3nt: TGTGCCAGTAGTCCTATTTTGGTGGTGGGCAATCAGCCCCAGCATTTT
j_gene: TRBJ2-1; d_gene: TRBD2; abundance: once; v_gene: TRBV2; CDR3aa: CASSGDRLAVYNEQFF; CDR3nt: TGTGCCAGCAGTGGGGACAGACTAGCGGTTTACAATGAGCAGTTCTTC
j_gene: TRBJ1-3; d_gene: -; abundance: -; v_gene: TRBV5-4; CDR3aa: CASSQTGSGNTIYF; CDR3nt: TGTGCCAGCAGCCAGACTGGCTCTGGAAACACCATATATTTT
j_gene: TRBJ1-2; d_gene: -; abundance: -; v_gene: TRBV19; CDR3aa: CASSRDKNYGYTF; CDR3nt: TGTGCCAGTAGCCGGGACAAAAACTATGGCTACACCTTC
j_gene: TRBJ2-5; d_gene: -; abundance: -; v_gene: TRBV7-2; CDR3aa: CASSFGGSQETQYF; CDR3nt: TGTGCCAGCAGCTTTGGGGGGAGTCAAGAGACCCAGTACTTC
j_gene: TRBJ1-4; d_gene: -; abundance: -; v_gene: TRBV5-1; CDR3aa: CASSLAGGGDEKLFF; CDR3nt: TGCGCCAGCAGCTTGGCTGGGGGCGGTGATGAAAAACTGTTTTTT
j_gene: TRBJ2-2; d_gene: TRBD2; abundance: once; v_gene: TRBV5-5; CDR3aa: CASSTGLAGKTGELFF; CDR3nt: TGTGCCAGCAGCACCGGACTAGCGGGGAAAACCGGGGAGCTGTTTTTT
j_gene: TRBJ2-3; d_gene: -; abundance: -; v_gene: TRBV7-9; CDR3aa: CASSSFYARESTDTQYF; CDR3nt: TGTGCCAGCAGCTCTTTCTACGCTAGAGAGAGCACAGATACGCAGTATTTT
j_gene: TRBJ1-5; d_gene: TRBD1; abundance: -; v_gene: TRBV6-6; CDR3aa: CASSQGQGGQPQHF; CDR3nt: TGTGCCAGCAGTCAGGGACAGGGAGGACAGCCCCAGCATTTT
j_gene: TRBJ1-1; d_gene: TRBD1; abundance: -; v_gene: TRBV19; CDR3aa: CASSHRGMNTEAFF; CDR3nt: TGTGCCAGTTCTCACAGGGGTATGAACACTGAAGCTTTCTTT
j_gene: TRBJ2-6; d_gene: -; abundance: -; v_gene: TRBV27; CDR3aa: CASSWSSGANVLTF; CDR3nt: TGTGCCAGCAGTTGGAGCTCTGGGGCCAACGTCCTGACTTTC
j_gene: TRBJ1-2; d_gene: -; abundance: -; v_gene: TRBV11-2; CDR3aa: CASSSQGGANYGYTF; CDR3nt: TGTGCCAGCAGCTCACAGGGAGGGGCCAACTATGGCTACACCTTC
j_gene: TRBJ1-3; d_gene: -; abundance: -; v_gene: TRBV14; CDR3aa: CASSQETVSRLSGNTIYF; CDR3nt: TGTGCCAGCAGCCAAGAGACCGTATCCAGACTAAGTGGAAACACCATATATTTT
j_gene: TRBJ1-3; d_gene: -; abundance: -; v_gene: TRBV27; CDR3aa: CASSDQGLGGNTIYF; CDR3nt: TGTGCCAGCAGCGATCAGGGGTTGGGTGGAAACACCATATATTTT
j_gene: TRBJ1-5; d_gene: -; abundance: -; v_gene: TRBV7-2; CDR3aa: CASSFRGGGQPQHF; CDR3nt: TGTGCCAGCAGCTTTAGAGGGGGTGGTCAGCCCCAGCATTTT
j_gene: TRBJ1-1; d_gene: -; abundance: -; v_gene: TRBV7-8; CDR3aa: CASSGQLLMNTEAFF; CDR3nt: TGTGCCAGCAGCGGGCAGCTTCTAATGAACACTGAAGCTTTCTTT
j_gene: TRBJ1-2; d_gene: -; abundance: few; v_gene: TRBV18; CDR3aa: CASSPLAQDYGYTF; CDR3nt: TGTGCCAGCTCACCACTCGCTCAGGACTATGGCTACACCTTC
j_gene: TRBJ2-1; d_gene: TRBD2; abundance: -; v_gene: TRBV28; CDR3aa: CASSSLAGDGDEQFF; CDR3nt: TGTGCCAGCAGTTCTCTAGCGGGGGACGGGGATGAGCAGTTCTTC
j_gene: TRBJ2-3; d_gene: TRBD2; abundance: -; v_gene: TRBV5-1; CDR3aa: CASSLVRTSGGAVTDTQYF; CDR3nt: TGCGCCAGCAGCTTGGTGCGGACTAGCGGGGGGGCAGTAACAGATACGCAGTATTTT
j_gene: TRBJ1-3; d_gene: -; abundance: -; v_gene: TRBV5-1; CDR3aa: CASSLVAGRSSGNTIYF; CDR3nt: TGCGCCAGCAGCTTGGTCGCAGGGCGAAGCTCTGGAAACACCATATATTTT
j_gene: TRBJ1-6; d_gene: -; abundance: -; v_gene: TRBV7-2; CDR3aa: CASTPWGQGMRSYNSPLHF; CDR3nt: TGTGCCAGCACCCCGTGGGGTCAGGGGATGAGGTCCTATAATTCACCCCTCCACTTT
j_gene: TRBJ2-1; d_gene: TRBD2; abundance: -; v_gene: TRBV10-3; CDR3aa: CAISAGGYNEQFF; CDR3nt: TGTGCCATCTCCGCGGGAGGTTACAATGAGCAGTTCTTC
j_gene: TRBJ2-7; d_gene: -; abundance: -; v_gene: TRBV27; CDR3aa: CASRQGGGEQYF; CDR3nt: TGTGCCAGCAGACAGGGGGGGGGAGAGCAGTACTTC
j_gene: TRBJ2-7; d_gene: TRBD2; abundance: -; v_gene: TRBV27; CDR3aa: CASSFSPSRLAGVLYF; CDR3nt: TGTGCCAGCAGCTTTAGCCCCTCAAGACTAGCGGGGGTTTTGTACTTC
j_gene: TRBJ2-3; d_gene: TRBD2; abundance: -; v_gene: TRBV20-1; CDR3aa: CSAREGLAQYF; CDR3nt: TGCAGTGCTAGAGAGGGACTAGCGCAGTATTTT
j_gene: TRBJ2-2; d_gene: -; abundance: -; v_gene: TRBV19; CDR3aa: CASSPYAAANTGELFF; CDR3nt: TGTGCCAGTAGCCCCTACGCGGCCGCGAACACCGGGGAGCTGTTTTTT
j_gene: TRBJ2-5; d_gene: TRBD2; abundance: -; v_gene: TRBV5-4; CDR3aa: CASSPLPRGGKETQYF; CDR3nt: TGTGCCAGCAGCCCATTACCTCGCGGGGGTAAGGAGACCCAGTACTTC